What follows are 23 T cell receptor beta chains derived from one specimen sequenced in a study of Graves' ophthalmopathy and Graves' hyperthyroidism. Researchers took RNA transcripts and amplified TCR beta CDR3 regions from them. First-round RT-PCR relied on HTBI primers, and a second-round multiplex PCR came next. MiXCR was run by TCRdb on the multiplex PCR reads, yielding one entry per CDR3 protein. The sample lists roughly 600,000 distinct CDR3 sequences, 39% occurring once. The sequencing input was peripheral blood or thyroid tissue (not recorded which). Receptors originate from an adult man with Graves' hyperthyroidism.

This clonotype has a count of ten or more. V and J are TRBV5-5 and TRBJ1-5, with D maybe TRBD1 (6 bases). This CDR3 is 15 amino acids long. The V gene's germline CDR1 is SGHKS and CDR2 YYEKEE (reference sequence). V lost 4 bases, J lost 2 bases, and 13 bases lay in between. The CDR3 nucleotides are TGTGCCAGCAGCGTCCAGGGGAGGGGCAATCAGCCCCAGCATTTT. It is translated as CASSVQGRGNQPQHF.

The V call is TRBV7-8, the J call TRBJ2-7; 8 bases match TRBD2. The germline V gene has CDR1 SGHVS and CDR2 FQNEAQ. V shed 5 bases, J shed 7 bases, and the junction held 16 bases outside the gene matches. The CDR3 is 16 amino acids. The CDR3 sequence: CASSLEPGLGPHEQYF. The CDR3 region has the DNA TGTGCCAGCAGCCTCGAACCGGGACTAGGCCCCCATGAGCAGTACTTC.

Regarding this clonotype: A read error may explain this, as a much larger clone is one base away. The rearrangement uses TRBV10-3 and TRBJ2-2; D is unresolved. The length of the CDR3 is 12 residues. In germline, CDR1 is ENHRY, CDR2 SYGVKD. Trimming removed 8 bases at V and 6 bases at J, with 10 bases between. CDR3 protein: CAICTAAGELFF. CDR3 in DNA: TGTGCCATCTGCACTGCCGCCGGGGAGCTGTTTTTT.

This clonotype was seen a few times. It may be a read error: a sequence one base away is much more abundant. This CDR3 fails to terminate in the conserved phenylalanine or tryptophan, so it likely reflects a read error. This chain links TRBV12-3 or TRBV12-4 with TRBJ1-2; D unclear. The CDR3 contains 13 residues. Trimming removed 7 bases from V and 6 bases from J, with 15 bases in between. CDR3 sequence (DNA): TGTGCCAGCATGCGGTTGGCAGTAGATGGCTACACCCTC. This sequence encodes CASMRLAVDGYTL.

This clonotype has a count of ten or more. The chain carries TRBV9 and TRBJ1-3, with 7 bases lining up with TRBD1. Germline values: CDR1 SGDLS, CDR2 YYNGEE. V shed 7 bases and J 0 bases; nucleotides not matched to a gene: 10. The CDR3 runs to 16 residues. The CDR3 loop reads CASSSGTAFSGNTIYF. The CDR3 DNA follows: TGTGCCAGCTCCTCCGGGACAGCCTTCTCTGGAAACACCATATATTTT.

The V call is TRBV25-1, the J call TRBJ1-4; 10 bases agree with TRBD1. The ends lost 3 bases at V and 5 bases at J; junction bases unmatched: 3. This CDR3 has 15 residues. Germline values: CDR1 MGHDK, CDR2 SYGVNS. CDR3 nucleotides: TGTGCCAGCAGTGATTGGACAGGGGGGAATGAAAAACTGTTTTTT. This codes for CASSDWTGGNEKLFF.

Comments on this clonotype: With a much larger clone just one base away, this may be a read error. This is likely a read error, given that the CDR3 carries no conserved phenylalanine or tryptophan at its end. The limits of the CDR3 on the DNA are not certain, so only TCRdb's listed CDR3 is given. This chain joins TRBV2 and TRBJ1-1. The CDR3 contains 11 residues when both ends are counted. Germline V CDR1 and CDR2: SNHLY, FYNNEI. CDR3 sequence: CASATYFEASL.

This clonotype has just a few counts. One end of the junction does not line up with germline, which may come from a read error. This chain links TRBV20-1 with TRBJ1-3; D remains unclear. Per germline, CDR1 DFQATT and CDR2 SNEGSKA (reference sequence). The CDR3 runs 12 residues. CDR3 sequence (DNA): TGCAGTGCTAGAGACGCAGGAAACACCATGTATTTT. This gives the protein CSARDAGNTMYF.

This clonotype was found a few times. The V gene is TRBV6-5, the J gene TRBJ1-1, with 9 bases lining up with TRBD1. V shed 10 bases, J shed 2 bases, and the junction held 8 bases outside the gene matches. Germline V gene data show CDR1 as MNHEY and CDR2 as SVGAGI. This CDR3 has 14 amino acids. The CDR3: CATGLQGANTEAFF. CDR3 nucleotide sequence: TGTGCCACCGGACTACAGGGGGCAAACACTGAAGCTTTCTTT.

The chain employs TRBV12-3 or TRBV12-4 and TRBJ2-5; 8 bases are a match to TRBD2. The junction had 8 bases not matched to a gene; V was cut back by 3 bases and J by 5 bases. The CDR3 is 15 amino acids. DNA of the CDR3: TGTGCCAGCAGTTTCCTCGGGGGGGCTGTCGAGACCCAGTACTTC. This codes for CASSFLGGAVETQYF.

This clonotype showed up just a few times. The V and J genes are TRBV6-2 or TRBV6-3 and TRBJ1-5; no clear D gene. V was trimmed by 5 bases and J by 0 bases, leaving 8 bases between them. The CDR3 consists of 14 residues. The germline V gene has CDR1 MNHEY and CDR2 SVGEGT. CDR3 nucleotide sequence: TGTGCCAGCAGTGACACCTTTAGCAATCAGCCCCAGCATTTT. This codes for CASSDTFSNQPQHF.

This clonotype was picked up a small number of times. The rearrangement uses TRBV11-1 and TRBJ1-1; D uncertain. With 7 bases removed from V and 1 base from J, the gap between germline ends came to 13 bases. This CDR3 comprises 14 residues. Per the germline V gene, CDR1 is SGHAT and CDR2 is FQDESV (reference sequence). The CDR3 reads CASKVVGWNTEAFF. The CDR3 nucleotides are TGTGCCAGCAAGGTGGTTGGCTGGAACACTGAAGCTTTCTTT.

This clonotype was seen at least ten times. J is TRBJ1-1 and V is TRBV10-3; possibly TRBD1 for D (5 bases). Germline V lookup: CDR1 ENHRY, CDR2 SYGVKD. The CDR3 runs 14 residues. V shed 2 bases and J shed 4 bases, with 11 bases lying between them. CDR3 sequence reads: CAISEDRGGTEAFF. The CDR3 region has the DNA TGTGCCATCAGTGAGGATAGGGGAGGCACTGAAGCTTTCTTT.

This clonotype was seen repeatedly, ten times or more. V is TRBV11-2 and J is TRBJ1-6; tentative D call: TRBD1 (5 bases). Per germline, CDR1 SGHAT and CDR2 FQNNGV. CDR3 size: 18 residues. The V end lost 0 bases, the J end lost 0 bases, and 12 bases lay between the germline ends. This chain's CDR3 is CASSLDNRRFSYNSPLHF. CDR3 sequence (DNA): TGTGCCAGCAGCTTAGATAACAGGCGATTCTCCTATAATTCACCCCTCCACTTT.

The rearrangement joins TRBV6-5 to TRBJ1-2; 7 bases align to TRBD1. Germline assignment: CDR1 MNHEY and CDR2 SVGAGI. The junction had 4 bases not matched to a gene; V was cut back by 7 bases and J by 8 bases. This CDR3 has 11 amino acids. The CDR3 loop reads CASTSTGGYTF. CDR3 nucleotide sequence: TGTGCCAGCACCTCGACAGGGGGCTACACCTTC.

The V and J genes are TRBV7-2 and TRBJ1-6; the D is unclear. V was cut by 0 bases and J by 7 bases, with 10 bases left in between. Germline V gene sequence: CDR1 SGHTA, CDR2 FQGNSA. This CDR3 comprises 15 residues. The CDR3 nucleotides read TGTGCCAGCAGCTTAGCGCTGGGCTGGAATTCACCCCTCCACTTT. Amino acid sequence: CASSLALGWNSPLHF. The full variable domain, completed using reference TRBV7-2 and TRBJ1-6, is GAGVSQSPSNKVTEKGKDVELRCDPISGHTALYWYRQSLGQGLEFLIYFQGNSAPDKSGLPSDRFSAERTGGSVSTLTIQRTQQEDSAVYLCASSLALGWNSPLHFGNGTRLTVT.

Turning to this clonotype: A read error may explain this, as a much larger clone is one base away. The chain carries TRBV7-2 and TRBJ2-7, with TRBD2 matching 7 bases. Trimming cost V 6 bases and J 0 bases; bases outside gene matches: 8. The CDR3 has 15 residues. Per the germline V gene, CDR1 is SGHTA and CDR2 is FQGNSA. DNA of the CDR3: TGTGCCAGCAGTCTCGGACTAGTCCCCTCCTACGAGCAGTACTTC. Protein sequence: CASSLGLVPSYEQYF.

The genes are TRBV7-9 and TRBJ2-7; tentatively, D is TRBD2 (5 bases). This CDR3 spans 19 amino acids. Trimming left V 5 bases short and J 2 bases short, with 28 bases between. Germline V gene data show CDR1 as SEHNR and CDR2 as FQNEAQ (reference sequence). In DNA form, the CDR3 reads TGTGCCAGCAGCCAACTCCCTGACATAGTGGGAGAGTTCCCCTACGAGCAGTACTTC. Its protein is CASSQLPDIVGEFPYEQYF.

The table lists this clonotype with a few counts. One base away lies a much larger clone, so this may be a sequencing read error. The rearrangement links TRBV20-1 to TRBJ1-2; maybe TRBD1 (5 bases). With 0 bases removed from V and 7 bases from J, the gap between germline ends came to 18 bases. Germline V CDR1 and CDR2: DFQATT, SNEGSKA (reference sequence). This CDR3 is built from 15 residues. This CDR3 reads CSAREEGDRYCGYTF. As DNA, the CDR3 is TGCAGTGCTAGAGAAGAAGGGGACCGCTACTGTGGCTACACCTTC.

V is TRBV2 and J is TRBJ2-7; TRBD2 matches 13 bases. Trimming at V came to 6 bases and at J to 7 bases, leaving 9 bases not matched to a gene. In germline, CDR1 is SNHLY, CDR2 FYNNEI. This CDR3 region has 15 residues. The CDR3 DNA sequence: TGTGCCAGCAGCCGGACTAGCGGGGGAAACAATGAGCAGTACTTC. Translating gives CASSRTSGGNNEQYF.

This clonotype was found many times. The chain carries TRBV7-8 and TRBJ1-2; D is unclear. Per the germline V gene, CDR1 is SGHVS and CDR2 is FQNEAQ. This CDR3 comprises 14 residues. V was pared by 5 bases and J by 4 bases, with 14 bases between. DNA for the CDR3: TGTGCCAGCAGCCGGTTGGAGGATGGCTATGGCTACACCTTC. Translation gives CASSRLEDGYGYTF.

This clonotype was found many times. This sequence joins TRBV2 and TRBJ2-5; 7 bases align to TRBD2. The CDR3 sequence is 16 residues long. CDR1 is SNHLY and CDR2 is FYNNEI in the germline V gene. V shed 6 bases and J 2 bases; nucleotides not matched to a gene: 12. The CDR3 bases are TGTGCCAGCAGGCCAGCTAGCGGATCCCCTCAAGAGACCCAGTACTTC. Translated, it gives CASRPASGSPQETQYF.

A remark on this clonotype: Possible read error: a much larger clone is one base away. This chain uses TRBV2 with TRBJ1-2; D is uncertain. The germline V and J ends were trimmed by 9 bases and 0 bases, with 11 bases remaining between them. The CDR3 is 13 residues long. Germline V gene lookup returns CDR1 SNHLY and CDR2 FYNNEI. CDR3 sequence: CASRAGTNYGYTF. The CDR3 region has the DNA TGTGCCAGTAGGGCAGGAACTAACTATGGCTACACCTTC.